Each of the 30 T cell receptor beta chains below was sequenced from the same sample in a study of lymphopenia after photon versus proton radiotherapy. Profiling relied on immunoSEQ multiplex PCR, and the TCRdb table lists in-frame clones only, not all of them. The sample yields around 160,000 clones, roughly nine tenths seen once. Specimen: peripheral blood, collected from a patient treated with photon-based radiotherapy. The source of these receptors is a man aged 45-60 years with gastric cancer.

The rearrangement links TRBV30 to TRBJ2-1, with TRBD2 identical over 11 bases. From germline, CDR1 is GTSNPN and CDR2 SVGIG (reference sequence). The V and J ends lost 5 bases and 7 bases, in that order; junction bases with no gene match: 10. CDR3 length: 15 residues. The CDR3 reads CAWANSGRAGNEQFF. DNA for the CDR3: TGTGCCTGGGCAAATAGCGGGAGGGCCGGGAATGAGCAGTTCTTC.

The chain couples TRBV7-2 to TRBJ2-7; 8 nucleotides agree with TRBD2. Per germline, CDR1 SGHTA and CDR2 FQGNSA. Germline trimming cut 5 bases from V and 3 bases from J; bases unmatched to any gene: 9. CDR3 length: 15 amino acids. The CDR3, as DNA: TGTGCCAGCAGCCACGGGCTAGCGGGTTTCTACGAGCAGTACTTC. Translating gives CASSHGLAGFYEQYF.

The chain has TRBV29-1 and TRBJ2-7, with TRBD1 matching 9 bases. The CDR3 is 14 residues long. CDR1 is SQVTM and CDR2 is ANQGSEA in the germline V gene. The V gene end was trimmed by 6 bases and the J gene end by 0 bases; junction bases not matched to a gene: 6. This CDR3 reads CSVYGTGISYEQYF. As DNA, the CDR3 is TGCAGCGTGTATGGGACAGGGATCTCCTACGAGCAGTACTTC.

The chain carries TRBV6-6 and TRBJ2-5; possibly TRBD1 for D (5 bases). The ends were cut back, 3 bases at V and 2 bases at J, with 13 bases in the middle. Germline V lookup: CDR1 MNHNY, CDR2 SVGAGI (reference sequence). The length of the CDR3 is 15 residues. Here the CDR3 reads CASSYIGDDQETQYF. The CDR3 DNA is TGTGCCAGCAGTTATATAGGGGATGATCAAGAGACCCAGTACTTC.

V is TRBV20-1 and J is TRBJ2-1, with unresolved D. The germline gives CDR1 DFQATT, CDR2 SNEGSKA (reference sequence). V was clipped by 6 bases and J by 6 bases, with 6 bases between them. The CDR3 has 10 amino acids. The CDR3 bases are TGCAGTGCCCCACGCAATGAGCAGTTCTTC. Translated: CSAPRNEQFF.

V is TRBV5-4 and J is TRBJ2-7; D is uncertain. Germline V gene data show CDR1 as SGHNT and CDR2 as YYREEE (reference sequence). Trimming shortened V by 2 bases and J by 2 bases, and 8 bases separated the two germline ends. The CDR3 has 13 residues. CDR3 sequence reads: CASSLAVAYEQYF. CDR3 in DNA: TGTGCCAGCAGCTTAGCCGTTGCCTACGAGCAGTACTTC.

The J gene is TRBJ1-4, the V gene TRBV18, with D possibly being TRBD1 (5 bases). The germline CDR1 and CDR2 sequences are KGHSH and LQKENI. The CDR3 loop spans 14 amino acids. Trimming pared 1 base from V and 4 bases from J, leaving 7 bases between. The CDR3 protein is CASSPQGSNEKLFF. CDR3 bases: TGTGCCAGCTCACCACAGGGGAGTAATGAAAAACTGTTTTTT. The full variable domain, in which reference TRBV18 and TRBJ1-4 provide the parts outside the CDR3, is NAGVMQNPRHLVRRRGQEARLRCSPMKGHSHVYWYRQLPEEGLKFMVYLQKENIIDESGMPKERFSAEFPKEGPSILRIQQVVRGDSAAYFCASSPQGSNEKLFFGSGTQLSVL.

The chain uses TRBV7-6 and TRBJ2-3, with TRBD1 matching 9 bases. Trimming removed 3 bases from V and 4 bases from J; junction bases left unmatched: 5. CDR3 length equals 15 residues. CDR1 and CDR2 (germline): SGHVS, FNYEAQ. CDR3: CASSFRGQGADTQYF. CDR3 DNA: TGTGCCAGCAGCTTCCGGGGACAGGGAGCAGATACGCAGTATTTT.

The CDR3: CASSGARGGYGYTF. CDR3 nucleotide sequence: TGTGCCAGCAGTGGGGCCAGGGGAGGATATGGCTACACCTTC. The V and J genes are TRBV2 and TRBJ1-2, with a possible D match to TRBD1 (6 bases). Per germline, CDR1 SNHLY and CDR2 FYNNEI. Trimming pared 4 bases from V and 5 bases from J, leaving 14 bases between. This CDR3 comprises 14 residues.

This chain joins TRBV7-9 and TRBJ2-3, with 14 bases matching TRBD2. The CDR3 extends over 16 amino acids. Germline assignment: CDR1 SEHNR and CDR2 FQNEAQ (reference sequence). V was clipped by 5 bases and J by 4 bases; unmatched bases: 5. CDR3 sequence: CASSPGTSGSSDTQYF. As DNA, the CDR3 is TGTGCCAGCAGCCCAGGGACTAGCGGGAGTTCAGATACGCAGTATTTT. Full variable domain (missing parts from reference TRBV7-9 and TRBJ2-3): DTGVSQNPRHKITKRGQNVTFRCDPISEHNRLYWYRQTLGQGPEFLTYFQNEAQLEKSRLLSDRFSAERPKGSFSTLEIQRTEQGDSAMYLCASSPGTSGSSDTQYFGPGTRLTVL.

This clone has just one count. The chain carries TRBV28 and TRBJ1-5; possibly TRBD1 for D (5 bases). The CDR3 is 15 residues long. The V and J ends lost 3 bases and 5 bases respectively, with 14 bases between them. CDR1 MDHEN and CDR2 SYDVKM come from the germline V gene. CDR3 sequence reads: CASSLGGRVDQPQHF. DNA for the CDR3: TGTGCCAGCAGTTTGGGGGGGAGGGTCGATCAGCCCCAGCATTTT.

CDR3 coding DNA: TGTGCCAGCACCAGAGCGAGCGTCCCATCGGCGGCCTACAATGAGCAGTTCTTC. Translating it yields CASTRASVPSAAYNEQFF. The chain links TRBV7-8 to TRBJ2-1; D unclear. The CDR3 consists of 18 residues. V dropped 7 bases and J dropped 2 bases, with 24 bases sitting between them. Germline V gene sequence: CDR1 SGHVS, CDR2 FQNEAQ.

The V call is TRBV27, the J call TRBJ2-2; possible D gene TRBD2, 5 bases. The germline V gene encodes CDR1 MNHEY and CDR2 SMNVEV (reference sequence). With 3 bases removed from V and 5 bases from J, the gap between germline ends came to 19 bases. The CDR3 sequence is 17 residues long. The CDR3 spells CASSLGVGEPWTGELFF. The CDR3 coding sequence is TGTGCCAGCAGTTTGGGAGTGGGAGAACCATGGACCGGGGAGCTGTTTTTT.

The chain combines TRBV5-1 with TRBJ1-5; a possible D gene is TRBD1 (6 bases). Germline CDR1 SGHRS, CDR2 YFSETQ. CDR3 length: 15 amino acids. Trimming took 0 bases from V and 6 from J, leaving 13 bases between them. CDR3 loop: CASSLVAGAGQPQHF. In DNA form, the CDR3 reads TGCGCCAGCAGCTTGGTCGCGGGGGCTGGTCAGCCCCAGCATTTT. Variable domain in full (rest from reference TRBV5-1 and TRBJ1-5): KAGVTQTPRYLIKTRGQQVTLSCSPISGHRSVSWYQQTPGQGLQFLFEYFSETQRNKGNFPGRFSGRQFSNSRSEMNVSTLELGDSALYLCASSLVAGAGQPQHFGDGTRLSIL.

V is TRBV29-1 and J is TRBJ1-2; 10 nucleotides agree with TRBD1. Per the germline V gene, CDR1 is SQVTM and CDR2 is ANQGSEA. The CDR3 runs to 16 residues. Unmatched junction bases numbered 12, after V lost 6 bases and J lost 2 bases. CDR3 nucleotides: TGCAGCGTCCCCCACCGGTCGACAGGGGGCAACTATGGCTACACCTTC. It encodes CSVPHRSTGGNYGYTF.

The chain employs TRBV7-2 and TRBJ2-7, with 9 bases that match TRBD2. The CDR3 extends over 16 amino acids. V lost 5 bases to trimming and J lost 2 bases; unmatched junction nucleotides: 10. In germline, CDR1 is SGHTA, CDR2 FQGNSA. This CDR3 is CASSPTGTSLPYEQYF. The DNA for the CDR3 is TGTGCCAGCAGCCCCACCGGGACTAGCCTCCCCTACGAGCAGTACTTC.

The gene calls are TRBV7-9 and TRBJ1-2; no reliable D call. The V end lost 6 bases, the J end lost 0 bases, and 14 bases lay between the germline ends. CDR3 length equals 15 residues. Germline V CDR1 and CDR2: SEHNR, FQNEAQ (reference sequence). This chain's CDR3 is CASSGSTRANYGYTF. DNA of the CDR3: TGTGCCAGCAGTGGATCCACTCGAGCTAACTATGGCTACACCTTC.

The rearrangement uses TRBV27 and TRBJ2-5, with a weak D call TRBD1 (6 bases). V gave up 2 bases and J gave up 5 bases, with 6 bases separating them. The CDR3 length is 12 residues. Germline loops: CDR1 MNHEY, CDR2 SMNVEV (reference sequence). In DNA form, the CDR3 reads TGTGCCAGCAGTTTAAGGGGGGAGACCCAGTACTTC. Protein sequence: CASSLRGETQYF.

In DNA, the CDR3 is TGTGCCAGCAGCTTCGGGCAGGGGGCGTTGGTCTATGGCTACACCTTC. Translating it yields CASSFGQGALVYGYTF. J is TRBJ1-2 and V is TRBV5-4; TRBD1 matches at 8 bases. Germline loops: CDR1 SGHNT, CDR2 YYREEE (reference sequence). The CDR3 is 16 residues long. Losses at the gene ends were 2 bases for V and 4 bases for J; bases not matched to a gene: 10. The full variable domain, with the rest looked up from reference TRBV5-4 and TRBJ1-2, is ETGVTQSPTHLIKTRGQQVTLRCSSQSGHNTVSWYQQALGQGPQFIFQYYREEENGRGNFPPRFSGLQFPNYSSELNVNALELDDSALYLCASSFGQGALVYGYTFGSGTRLTVV.

J is TRBJ2-7 and V is TRBV7-9; D possibly uses TRBD1 or TRBD2 (5 bases each). From germline, CDR1 is SEHNR and CDR2 FQNEAQ (reference sequence). This CDR3 is 16 amino acids long. The V end was cut by 1 base, the J end by 0 bases, with 13 bases between. DNA for the CDR3: TGTGCCAGCAGCTTAGAAAGAGGGGTAATCTCCTACGAGCAGTACTTC. Translated, it gives CASSLERGVISYEQYF.

The chain combines TRBV5-4 with TRBJ2-2; D is possibly TRBD2 (6 bases). V shed 2 bases and J shed 6 bases, with 11 bases lying between them. The CDR3 loop spans 14 amino acids. Germline V gene data show CDR1 as SGHNT and CDR2 as YYREEE (reference sequence). CDR3 sequence reads: CASSFGGVAGELFF. CDR3 nucleotides: TGTGCCAGCAGCTTCGGGGGAGTTGCCGGGGAGCTGTTTTTT.

This rearrangement joins TRBV9 to TRBJ1-4, with D unresolved. The germline CDR1 and CDR2 sequences are SGDLS and YYNGEE. Trimming took off 1 base at V and 7 bases at J, with 11 bases between the two ends. The CDR3 totals 14 residues. This CDR3 is CASSVSSRGEKLFF. The DNA of the CDR3 is TGTGCCAGCAGCGTATCGTCACGAGGTGAAAAACTGTTTTTT.

V usage is TRBV29-1 and J usage is TRBJ2-1; 11 bases fit TRBD2. Germline CDR1 and CDR2: SQVTM and ANQGSEA. This CDR3 contains 16 residues. V was pared by 6 bases and J by 8 bases, with 15 bases of the junction left unmatched. CDR3 sequence (DNA): TGCAGCGTGACTCTTAGCGGGAGGGCCGGTGGCGATGAGCAGTTCTTC. The encoded protein is CSVTLSGRAGGDEQFF.

The chain joins TRBV7-2 to TRBJ1-5, with TRBD1 matching over 7 bases. The CDR3 extends over 13 amino acids. V lost 5 bases and J lost 4; bases outside the gene matches: 2. CDR1 is SGHTA, CDR2 FQGNSA, per germline. The CDR3 DNA sequence: TGTGCCAGCAGCAAACAGGGGAATCAGCCCCAGCATTTT. Amino acid sequence: CASSKQGNQPQHF.

This clone was picked up a small number of times. V gene TRBV7-6 combines with J gene TRBJ2-7; no definite D call. The CDR3 contains 13 residues. Trimming took 4 bases from V and 5 from J, leaving 12 bases between them. Germline V gene lookup returns CDR1 SGHVS and CDR2 FNYEAQ. This chain's CDR3 is CASSSIPLDEQYF. The CDR3 nucleotides are TGTGCCAGCAGCTCGATCCCATTAGACGAGCAGTACTTC.

V and J are TRBV28 and TRBJ1-1; D uncertain. V lost 10 bases and J lost 7, with 10 bases in between. There are 10 residues in the CDR3. Germline-derived CDR1 and CDR2 are MDHEN and SYDVKM. CDR3 sequence reads: CATHTVEAFF. As DNA, the CDR3 is TGTGCCACCCACACGGTTGAAGCTTTCTTT.

The chain is built from TRBV7-2 and TRBJ1-4, with 9 bases identical to TRBD1. This CDR3 is built from 14 residues. The germline V gene has CDR1 SGHTA and CDR2 FQGNSA. Trimming removed 5 bases from V and 6 bases from J; junction bases left unmatched: 4. The DNA for the CDR3 is TGTGCCAGCAGCCTGGACAGGGGCGATGAAAAACTGTTTTTT. Translation: CASSLDRGDEKLFF.

V and J are TRBV7-3 and TRBJ1-3; D unclear. The CDR3 length is 13 residues. V gave up 2 bases and J gave up 4 bases, with 6 bases separating them. Germline V lookup: CDR1 SGHTA, CDR2 FQGTGA. CDR3 residues: CASSLAGGNTIYF. CDR3 sequence (DNA): TGTGCCAGCAGCTTAGCGGGGGGAAACACCATATATTTT.

This clone is a singleton in its sample. An end of the junction differs from the germline gene, which may be a read error. This rearrangement joins TRBV7-3 to TRBJ2-3; D is tentatively TRBD1 or TRBD2 (5 bases each). Germline loops: CDR1 SGHTA, CDR2 FQGTGA. The length of the CDR3 is 13 residues. DNA of the CDR3: TGTGCCAGCAGCCGGGATAGCACAGGTACGCAGTATTTT. Encoded protein: CASSRDSTGTQYF.

The J gene is TRBJ2-3, the V gene TRBV20-1; unclear D gene. V dropped 5 bases and J dropped 1 base, with 4 bases sitting between them. This CDR3 contains 11 residues. Germline V gene sequence: CDR1 DFQATT, CDR2 SNEGSKA (reference sequence). The CDR3 nucleotides are TGCAGTGCTGCCGGCACAGATACGCAGTATTTT. It codes for CSAAGTDTQYF.